These 2 T cell receptor beta chains originate from one sample sequenced in a study of metastatic and nonmetastatic thyroid tumors. With MiXCR, TCRdb called clones anew from the PCR reads. Found here are tens of thousands of clones, about an eighth of them singletons; the top ten hold roughly 25%. There were no patients who had received any treatment before thyroid surgery. The sequencing input was blood. The receptors stem from a female donor with papillary thyroid cancer or a benign thyroid nodule (not recorded which). Some clones in this sample may be carry-over from other donors' samples.

This clone has at least ten counts. The chain links TRBV24-1 to TRBJ2-1, with 11 bases matching TRBD2. Germline V gene data show CDR1 as KGHDR and CDR2 as SFDVKD. J gave up 6 bases and V 4 bases, and 7 bases lay outside the gene matches. CDR3 length equals 16 residues. The CDR3 protein is CATSDFTSGSLNEQFF. CDR3 coding DNA: TGTGCCACCAGTGACTTTACTAGCGGGAGCCTCAATGAGCAGTTCTTC.

This clone was seen many times. The V gene is TRBV29-1, the J gene TRBJ2-7; TRBD2 aligns across 7 bases. This CDR3 region has 13 residues. The V gene end was trimmed by 2 bases and the J gene end by 3 bases; junction bases not matched to a gene: 4. From germline, CDR1 is SQVTM and CDR2 ANQGSEA. Written as DNA, the CDR3 is TGCAGCGTTGAACGGAGGGAGGGCTACGAGCAGTACTTC. Amino acid sequence: CSVERREGYEQYF.